One and the same sample provided the 31 T cell receptor beta chains below, sequenced in a study of blood T cell repertoires in COVID-19. TCRdb's copy holds only in-frame clones and misses some; the assay was immunoSEQ multiplex PCR. The repertoire holds under 200,000 clones, with 70% to 85% as singletons. Material: peripheral blood. Source of these receptors: a man in his fifties or sixties who had recovered from COVID-19.

This clone came up once. The chain recombines TRBV19 with TRBJ1-1, with a tentative D call TRBD1 (6 bases). Trimming stripped 5 bases from V and 7 bases from J, with 11 bases between. CDR1 is LNHDA, CDR2 SQIVND, per germline (reference sequence). The CDR3 consists of 12 residues. CDR3 in DNA: TGTGCCAGTAGTGCTGGACAGTTTGAAGCTTTCTTT. This gives the protein CASSAGQFEAFF.

The CDR3 sequence is CASSSPGLNEQFF. As DNA, the CDR3 is TGTGCCAGCTCCTCCCCAGGGCTCAATGAGCAGTTCTTC. The V gene is TRBV7-9, the J gene TRBJ2-1, with D perhaps matching TRBD1 (5 bases). Trimming removed 8 bases at V and 6 bases at J, with 14 bases between. Germline CDR1 SEHNR, CDR2 FQNEAQ (reference sequence). The CDR3 has 13 residues.

The chain combines TRBV7-9 with TRBJ2-5; D unresolved. Deletions cut 2 bases from V and 1 base from J, with 14 bases between. This CDR3 is built from 16 residues. CDR1 is SEHNR, CDR2 FQNEAQ, per germline (reference sequence). CDR3 DNA: TGTGCCAGCAGCTTATTCCGGCTAGTTGCCCAAGAGACCCAGTACTTC. Translating gives CASSLFRLVAQETQYF.

The V call is TRBV7-7, the J call TRBJ2-5; 8 bases match TRBD1. The CDR3 length is 16 residues. CDR1 and CDR2 (germline): SSHAT, FNYEAQ (reference sequence). Written as DNA, the CDR3 is TGTGCTACCACGCGGACAGGGTCCCTCGTTCAAGAGACCCAGTACTTC. It specifies CATTRTGSLVQETQYF. The variable domain in full, completed from reference TRBV7-7 and TRBJ2-5, reads GAGVSQSPRYKVTKRGQDVTLRCDPISSHATLYWYQQALGQGPEFLTYFNYEAQPDKSGLPSDRFSAERPEGSISTLTIQRTEQRDSAMYRCATTRTGSLVQETQYFGPGTRLLVL.

In this sample, this clone turned up a few times. V usage is TRBV7-2 and J usage is TRBJ2-6, with a tentative D call TRBD1 (6 bases). This CDR3 comprises 16 residues. CDR1 SGHTA and CDR2 FQGNSA come from the germline V gene. V was cut by 5 bases and J by 2 bases, with 13 bases left in between. CDR3 protein: CASSGQGPTGANVLTF. The CDR3 DNA reads as TGTGCCAGCAGCGGCCAGGGGCCCACTGGGGCCAACGTCCTGACTTTC.

J is TRBJ1-1 and V is TRBV11-2, with D possibly TRBD1 on 6 matching bases. V lost 1 base to trimming and J lost 5 bases, with 8 bases between them. The CDR3 totals 13 residues. Germline CDR1 is SGHAT and CDR2 is FQNNGV. The CDR3 is CASSLARGTEAFF. In DNA form, the CDR3 reads TGTGCCAGCAGCTTAGCGAGGGGGACTGAAGCTTTCTTT.

The chain has TRBV9 and TRBJ2-3; 11 bases map to TRBD2. V was pared by 2 bases and J by 5 bases, with 4 bases of the junction left unmatched. Germline V gene lookup returns CDR1 SGDLS and CDR2 YYNGEE. The CDR3 totals 15 residues. CDR3 DNA: TGTGCCAGCAGCGTTAGCGGGGGGGGTGTAGATACGCAGTATTTT. This codes for CASSVSGGGVDTQYF.

This chain joins TRBV30 and TRBJ1-1; D is perhaps TRBD1 (6 bases). Germline V gene sequence: CDR1 GTSNPN, CDR2 SVGIG (reference sequence). This CDR3 is built from 14 residues. Trimming took 1 base from V and 1 from J, leaving 10 bases between them. CDR3 in amino acids: CAWSGGQGNTEAFF. The CDR3 DNA sequence: TGTGCCTGGAGTGGGGGACAAGGGAACACTGAAGCTTTCTTT. Combining the CDR3 with reference TRBV30 and TRBJ1-1 gives the whole variable domain SQTIHQWPATLVQPVGSPLSLECTVEGTSNPNLYWYRQAAGRGLQLLFYSVGIGQISSEVPQNLSASRPQDRQFILSSKKLLLSDSGFYLCAWSGGQGNTEAFFGQGTRLTVV.

This rearrangement joins TRBV7-9 to TRBJ2-7, with D tentatively TRBD1 (6 bases). Germline CDR1 SEHNR, CDR2 FQNEAQ (reference sequence). The CDR3 extends over 16 amino acids. The V end lost 5 bases, the J end lost 6 bases, and 23 bases lay between the germline ends. The CDR3 spells CASSPRTETIRGEQYF. The CDR3 nucleotides read TGTGCCAGCAGCCCTAGGACAGAGACGATTCGGGGCGAGCAGTACTTC.

This sequence joins TRBV15 and TRBJ2-3, with unresolved D. V dropped 6 bases and J dropped 0 bases, with 7 bases sitting between them. This CDR3 has 13 amino acids. Germline V gene data show CDR1 as LNHNV and CDR2 as YYDKDF (reference sequence). The DNA for the CDR3 is TGTGCCACCAGTCCCCAGAGCACAGATACGCAGTATTTT. It yields the protein CATSPQSTDTQYF.

CDR3 residues: CASSYSGQIDEQYF. CDR3 bases: TGTGCCAGCAGCTACTCGGGACAGATCGACGAGCAGTACTTC. This rearrangement joins TRBV5-5 to TRBJ2-7, with 7 bases identical to TRBD1. The length of the CDR3 is 14 residues. CDR1 is SGHKS and CDR2 is YYEKEE in the germline V gene (reference sequence). The trim removed 3 bases at V and 5 bases at J, leaving 8 bases unmatched.

This chain joins TRBV5-8 and TRBJ2-5, with 7 bases lining up with TRBD1. The CDR3 extends over 18 amino acids. Germline loops: CDR1 SGHTS, CDR2 YDEGEE. V lost 6 bases to trimming and J lost 5 bases; unmatched junction nucleotides: 22. CDR3 region: CASKFAPVGAGGPETQYF. The CDR3 DNA reads TGTGCCAGCAAGTTCGCCCCAGTCGGGGCAGGGGGACCGGAGACCCAGTACTTC.

This sequence joins TRBV5-1 and TRBJ2-7; TRBD1 might be the D (7 bases). V lost 4 bases and J lost 3, with 14 bases in between. The CDR3 sequence is 14 residues long. Germline CDR1 reads SGHRS; CDR2 reads YFSETQ. The CDR3 spells CASSPTGRSYEQYF. The CDR3 DNA reads TGCGCCAGCAGCCCGACAGGGAGGAGCTACGAGCAGTACTTC.

This clone was observed once. The rearrangement uses TRBV12-3 or TRBV12-4 and TRBJ1-5, with D possibly being TRBD1 (6 bases). The CDR3 spans 12 residues. V was cut by 7 bases and J by 3 bases, with 7 bases left in between. In DNA, the CDR3 is TGTGCCAGCAACAGGGACAATCAGCCCCAGCATTTT. It encodes CASNRDNQPQHF.

This chain links TRBV20-1 with TRBJ1-2, with D unclear. The length of the CDR3 is 11 residues. Germline values: CDR1 DFQATT, CDR2 SNEGSKA (reference sequence). V was shortened by 4 bases and J by 8 bases, with 11 bases between the two germline ends. The CDR3 nucleotides are TGCAGTGCTACGGTGGGCGCGGGCTACACCTTC. It translates to CSATVGAGYTF.

V is TRBV30 and J is TRBJ2-2; 7 bases align to TRBD2. The ends lost 3 bases at V and 5 bases at J; junction bases unmatched: 6. This CDR3 comprises 14 residues. Germline values: CDR1 GTSNPN, CDR2 SVGIG (reference sequence). CDR3 DNA: TGTGCCTGGAGGATAGCGGGTGGGACCGGGGAGCTGTTTTTT. This gives the protein CAWRIAGGTGELFF.

The CDR3 here is CASRRGGENGELFF. In DNA form, the CDR3 reads TGTGCCAGCAGAAGGGGGGGAGAGAACGGGGAGCTGTTTTTT. The V and J genes are TRBV7-2 and TRBJ2-2; D is perhaps TRBD2 (7 bases). CDR1 and CDR2 (germline): SGHTA, FQGNSA. The CDR3 has 14 residues. V gave up 6 bases and J gave up 7 bases, with 15 bases separating them.

V is TRBV6-5 and J is TRBJ2-3; 7 nucleotides match TRBD2. J was trimmed by 2 bases and V by 2 bases; bases with no gene match: 4. This CDR3 has 15 amino acids. Germline values: CDR1 MNHEY, CDR2 SVGAGI. CDR3 amino acids: CASSYGGGNTDTQYF. The CDR3, as DNA: TGTGCCAGCAGTTACGGCGGGGGAAACACAGATACGCAGTATTTT.

This chain links TRBV7-3 with TRBJ2-1; D call uncertain. This CDR3 is built from 11 residues. The V end lost 2 bases, the J end lost 7 bases, and 3 bases lay between the germline ends. Germline assignment: CDR1 SGHTA and CDR2 FQGTGA. DNA for the CDR3: TGTGCCAGCAGCTTAGAGAATGAGCAGTTCTTC. Translation: CASSLENEQFF.

The chain employs TRBV5-6 and TRBJ1-1; D remains ambiguous. Germline V CDR1 and CDR2: SGHDT, YYEEEE. V was cut by 3 bases and J by 1 base, with 13 bases left in between. The CDR3 runs 15 residues. The CDR3 is CASSSPWAGNTEAFF. The CDR3 DNA reads as TGTGCCAGCAGCTCCCCTTGGGCAGGGAACACTGAAGCTTTCTTT.

The genes are TRBV7-3 and TRBJ2-5; possibly TRBD2 for D (6 bases). V lost 3 bases and J lost 5, with 16 bases in between. The CDR3 is 15 amino acids. Germline CDR1 and CDR2: SGHTA and FQGTGA. This chain's CDR3 is CASSLGLGEMETQYF. The CDR3 bases are TGTGCCAGCAGCTTGGGACTTGGAGAGATGGAGACCCAGTACTTC.

The chain recombines TRBV12-3 or TRBV12-4 with TRBJ2-7; perhaps TRBD2 as D (6 bases). The ends were cut back, 5 bases at V and 4 bases at J, with 9 bases in the middle. The CDR3 loop spans 12 amino acids. CDR3 coding DNA: TGTGCCAGCAGTCCCGGGAGATACGAGCAGTACTTC. Translating it yields CASSPGRYEQYF.

The chain recombines TRBV28 with TRBJ1-3, with 7 bases identical to TRBD1. The CDR3 contains 14 residues. Germline CDR1 is MDHEN and CDR2 is SYDVKM. The V gene end was trimmed by 7 bases and the J gene end by 2 bases; junction bases not matched to a gene: 5. CDR3 loop: CASTSGGTGNTIYF. DNA of the CDR3: TGTGCCAGCACCTCAGGGGGGACTGGAAACACCATATATTTT.

The J gene is TRBJ1-2, the V gene TRBV2, with D maybe TRBD1 (5 bases). Germline CDR1 and CDR2: SNHLY and FYNNEI. The CDR3 covers 14 residues. V was pared by 3 bases and J by 7 bases, with 15 bases between. The CDR3 protein is CASSDTGGWVGYTF. DNA of the CDR3: TGTGCCAGCAGTGATACGGGGGGTTGGGTTGGCTACACCTTC.

Worth noting for this clone: The sample holds other DNA sequences that translate to the same CDR3. The chain has TRBV29-1 and TRBJ2-7; D gene unclear. Looked up from germline, CDR1 is SQVTM and CDR2 is ANQGSEA. Trimming removed 3 bases from V and 0 bases from J, with 3 bases in between. The length of the CDR3 is 11 residues. The CDR3 DNA reads as TGCAGCGTTGAGAGCTCCTACGAGCAGTACTTC. Amino acids: CSVESSYEQYF.

The chain recombines TRBV5-1 with TRBJ1-1; unclear D gene. The germline V and J ends were trimmed by 1 base and 2 bases, with 9 bases remaining between them. Looked up from germline, CDR1 is SGHRS and CDR2 is YFSETQ. This CDR3 comprises 14 residues. CDR3 in DNA: TGCGCCAGCAGCTTGTATCCGTTAAACACTGAAGCTTTCTTT. Translating gives CASSLYPLNTEAFF.

This chain links TRBV5-1 with TRBJ1-6; 7 positions match TRBD1. The V and J ends lost 1 base and 5 bases, in that order; junction bases with no gene match: 3. The CDR3 runs to 15 residues. The germline V gene has CDR1 SGHRS and CDR2 YFSETQ. The CDR3 region is CASSLQGGDNSPLHF. The CDR3 region has the DNA TGCGCCAGCAGCTTGCAAGGGGGCGATAATTCACCCCTCCACTTT.

This clone was recorded once. The rearrangement uses TRBV19 and TRBJ2-1, with TRBD1 matching 9 bases. From germline, CDR1 is LNHDA and CDR2 SQIVND (reference sequence). Trimming took 4 bases from V and 8 from J; bases not matched to a gene: 9. The CDR3 runs 15 residues. The CDR3 region is CASSTGQGKGYEQFF. In DNA, the CDR3 is TGTGCCAGTAGTACAGGACAGGGGAAGGGGTATGAGCAGTTCTTC. Looking up the rest from reference TRBV19 and TRBJ2-1 gives the full variable domain: DGGITQSPKYLFRKEGQNVTLSCEQNLNHDAMYWYRQDPGQGLRLIYYSQIVNDFQKGDIAEGYSVSREKKESFPLTVTSAQKNPTAFYLCASSTGQGKGYEQFFGPGTRLTVL.

The chain has TRBV24-1 and TRBJ1-2; 10 bases map to TRBD1. The CDR3 runs to 14 residues. V lost 5 bases, J lost 8 bases, and 7 bases stayed unmatched. Germline V gene sequence: CDR1 KGHDR, CDR2 SFDVKD. Here the CDR3 reads CATSGDDRGQGYTF. CDR3 in DNA: TGTGCCACCAGTGGGGACGACAGGGGGCAAGGCTACACCTTC.

This clone was seen a few times. This chain connects TRBV24-1 to TRBJ2-7, with D possibly being TRBD2 (6 bases). The CDR3 spans 12 residues. The germline gives CDR1 KGHDR, CDR2 SFDVKD. V lost 0 bases and J lost 9, with 8 bases in between. CDR3 nucleotides: TGTGCCACCAGTGATTTGGCGGGAACGCAGTACTTC. Translating gives CATSDLAGTQYF.

This rearrangement joins TRBV10-3 to TRBJ2-5; 10 bases are shared with TRBD1. In germline, CDR1 is ENHRY, CDR2 SYGVKD. J gave up 5 bases and V 8 bases, and 8 bases lay outside the gene matches. The CDR3 has 14 residues. The DNA of the CDR3 is TGTGCCATCGGCGCGGGACAGGGGCTTGAGACCCAGTACTTC. Protein: CAIGAGQGLETQYF.